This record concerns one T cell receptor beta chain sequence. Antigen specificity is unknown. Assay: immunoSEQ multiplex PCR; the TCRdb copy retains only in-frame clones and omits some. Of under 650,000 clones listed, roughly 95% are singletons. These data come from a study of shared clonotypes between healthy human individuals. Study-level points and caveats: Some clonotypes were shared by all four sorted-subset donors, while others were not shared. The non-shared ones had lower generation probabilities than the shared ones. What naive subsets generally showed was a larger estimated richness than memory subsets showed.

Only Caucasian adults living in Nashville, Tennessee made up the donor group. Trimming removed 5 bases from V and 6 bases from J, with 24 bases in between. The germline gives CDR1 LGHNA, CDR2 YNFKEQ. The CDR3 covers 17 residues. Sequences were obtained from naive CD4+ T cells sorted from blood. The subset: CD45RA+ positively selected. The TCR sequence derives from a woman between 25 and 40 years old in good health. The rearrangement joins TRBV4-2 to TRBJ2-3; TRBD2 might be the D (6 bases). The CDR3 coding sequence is TGTGCCAGCAGCGCCTACCGGGACTCCGAAGCGTCGGATACGCAGTATTTT. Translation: CASSAYRDSEASDTQYF.